This T cell receptor (beta chain) was identified during a study of cytomegalovirus exposure and HLA in healthy donors. Unrecorded immune exposure was likely among donors, who were nominally healthy when sampled. CDR1 is SGHNT and CDR2 is YENEEA in the germline V gene. Trimming removed 0 bases at V and 5 bases at J, with 16 bases between. The CDR3 runs 17 residues. Concerning this clone itself: No antigen is known for it.

The PCR used 60 Vbeta and 13 Jbeta primers. TCRdb keeps only in-frame clones here, not all; method: immunoSEQ multiplex PCR. The sample holds 130,000 to 150,000 clones, 70% to 85% seen once. Regarding the study as a whole: Most CMV-associated TCR beta chains were later found to appear HLA-restricted.

The TCR was taken from a middle-aged man in good health and CMV-seropositive. Sequenced sample: PBMCs. The rearrangement joins TRBV11-3 to TRBJ1-4; D is ambiguous. CDR3: CASSLDMLPAGNEKLFF. The CDR3 DNA is TGTGCCAGCAGCTTAGATATGTTGCCGGCCGGGAATGAAAAACTGTTTTTT.